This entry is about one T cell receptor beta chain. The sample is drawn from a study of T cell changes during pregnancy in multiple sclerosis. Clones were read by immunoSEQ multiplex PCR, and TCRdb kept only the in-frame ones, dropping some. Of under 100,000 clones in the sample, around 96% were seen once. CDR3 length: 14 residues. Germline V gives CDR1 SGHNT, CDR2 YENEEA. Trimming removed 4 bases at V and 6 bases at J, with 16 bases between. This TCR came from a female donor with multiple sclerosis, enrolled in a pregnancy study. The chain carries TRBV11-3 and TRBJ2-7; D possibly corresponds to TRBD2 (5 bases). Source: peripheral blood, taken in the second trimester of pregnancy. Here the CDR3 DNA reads TGTGCCAGCAGCTCCTCCGGGGTTACCAGCGAGCAGTACTTC. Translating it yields CASSSSGVTSEQYF.